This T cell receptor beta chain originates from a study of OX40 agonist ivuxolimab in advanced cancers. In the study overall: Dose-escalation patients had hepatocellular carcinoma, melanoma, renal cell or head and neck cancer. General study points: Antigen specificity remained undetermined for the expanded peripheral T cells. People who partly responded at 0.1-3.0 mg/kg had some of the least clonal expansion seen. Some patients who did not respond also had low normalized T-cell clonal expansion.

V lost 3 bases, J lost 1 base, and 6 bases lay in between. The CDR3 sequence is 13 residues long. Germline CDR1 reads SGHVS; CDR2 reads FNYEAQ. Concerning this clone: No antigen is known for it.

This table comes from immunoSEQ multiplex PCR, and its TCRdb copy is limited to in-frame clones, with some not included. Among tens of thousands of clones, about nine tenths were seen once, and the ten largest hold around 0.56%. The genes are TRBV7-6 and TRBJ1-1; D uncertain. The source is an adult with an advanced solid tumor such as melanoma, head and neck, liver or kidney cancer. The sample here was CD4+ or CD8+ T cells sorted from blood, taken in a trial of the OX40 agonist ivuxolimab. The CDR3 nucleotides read TGTGCCAGCAGCTTCGCAGGGAACACTGAAGCTTTCTTT. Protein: CASSFAGNTEAFF.